This TCR beta chain was found in a study of T-cell memory formation after mild COVID-19. This clonotype came up a few times. TCRdb analysed the 5' RACE reads with MiXCR anew, one entry per CDR3 protein. The sample holds about 240,000 distinct CDR3 sequences, approximately 9% seen once. This TCR derives from a man aged 18 to 30 who had mild COVID-19 (a few samples of this study predate the infection). Cell type and time point are not known. Sequencing used PBMCs or a T cell subset sorted from them (not recorded which).

The CDR3 is CASSFFASTETQYF. The CDR3 nucleotides are TGTGCCAGCAGCTTCTTCGCCTCCACAGAGACCCAGTACTTC. This chain connects TRBV7-6 to TRBJ2-5; no clear D. CDR3 length equals 14 residues. Trimming stripped 3 bases from V and 4 bases from J, with 12 bases between. Germline loops: CDR1 SGHVS, CDR2 FNYEAQ.